Listed below are T cell receptor beta chains from one sample, sequenced in a study of cytomegalovirus exposure and HLA in healthy donors. Measured with immunoSEQ multiplex PCR; TCRdb has only the in-frame clones, and not every one. Among roughly 80,000 clones listed, over 60% were seen once. What was sequenced was PBMCs. These receptors were obtained from a male donor in good health and CMV-seronegative. Each CDR3 is given with its conserved first and last residue. The order of the fields is CDR3 protein, CDR3 DNA, clone size, D gene, J gene, V gene. The D gene is left open where the match is weak. Clone size is not always given. Where it is, it says once, few, many or a class for expanded clones.

CDR3 protein: CASFSDRGAYEQYF
CDR3 DNA: TGTGCCAGCTTCTCGGACAGGGGAGCCTACGAGCAGTACTTC
clone size: -
D gene: TRBD1
J gene: TRBJ2-7
V gene: TRBV18

CDR3 protein: CASSFRLSWGEASYEQYF
CDR3 DNA: TGTGCCAGCAGTTTTCGTCTGTCATGGGGAGAAGCTTCCTACGAGCAGTACTTC
clone size: -
D gene: -
J gene: TRBJ2-7
V gene: TRBV28

CDR3 protein: CASSPRGDTQYF
CDR3 DNA: TGTGCCAGCTCACCGAGGGGGGATACGCAGTATTTT
clone size: -
D gene: -
J gene: TRBJ2-3
V gene: TRBV18

CDR3 protein: CASSIVGRTGGYTF
CDR3 DNA: TGTGCCAGTAGTATAGTTGGACGGACGGGAGGCTACACCTTC
clone size: -
D gene: -
J gene: TRBJ1-2
V gene: TRBV19

CDR3 protein: CASRQYRQGDSYEQYF
CDR3 DNA: TGTGCCAGCAGACAATATCGACAGGGCGACTCCTACGAGCAGTACTTC
clone size: -
D gene: TRBD1
J gene: TRBJ2-7
V gene: TRBV6-6

CDR3 protein: CASSLSGQMNTEAFF
CDR3 DNA: TGTGCCAGCAGCTTGTCGGGACAGATGAACACTGAAGCTTTCTTT
clone size: once
D gene: TRBD1
J gene: TRBJ1-1
V gene: TRBV5-5

CDR3 protein: CASSVTGGNYGYTF
CDR3 DNA: TGTGCCAGTAGTGTGACAGGGGGTAACTATGGCTACACCTTC
clone size: once
D gene: TRBD1
J gene: TRBJ1-2
V gene: TRBV19

CDR3 protein: CASSRQGREQYF
CDR3 DNA: TGTGCCAGCAGCCGACAGGGGAGGGAGCAGTACTTC
clone size: -
D gene: TRBD1
J gene: TRBJ2-7
V gene: TRBV2

CDR3 protein: CASRPDRGRLYNEQFF
CDR3 DNA: TGTGCCAGCAGACCCGACAGGGGACGTTTATACAATGAGCAGTTCTTC
clone size: -
D gene: TRBD1
J gene: TRBJ2-1
V gene: TRBV5-6

CDR3 protein: CASSPDRGIGYTF
CDR3 DNA: TGTGCCAGCAGCCCGGACAGGGGGATAGGCTACACCTTC
clone size: -
D gene: TRBD1
J gene: TRBJ1-2
V gene: TRBV7-2

CDR3 protein: CASSSAMTGGVHF
CDR3 DNA: TGTGCCAGCAGTTCCGCCATGACAGGCGGTGTCCACTTT
clone size: -
D gene: -
J gene: TRBJ1-6
V gene: TRBV6-5

CDR3 protein: CASAIPGVQETQYF
CDR3 DNA: TGTGCCAGCGCCATCCCGGGGGTCCAAGAGACCCAGTACTTC
clone size: -
D gene: -
J gene: TRBJ2-5
V gene: TRBV7-9

CDR3 protein: CASSGQGGEAFF
CDR3 DNA: TGCGCCAGCAGCGGACAGGGTGGTGAAGCTTTCTTT
clone size: few
D gene: TRBD1
J gene: TRBJ1-1
V gene: TRBV5-1

CDR3 protein: CASSLSTGGAETQYF
CDR3 DNA: TGTGCCAGCAGCCTTTCGACAGGGGGCGCAGAGACCCAGTACTTC
clone size: -
D gene: TRBD1
J gene: TRBJ2-5
V gene: TRBV11-1

CDR3 protein: CASSLYPGGAFF
CDR3 DNA: TGTGCCAGCAGCCTTTATCCGGGGGGAGCTTTCTTT
clone size: once
D gene: -
J gene: TRBJ1-1
V gene: TRBV28

CDR3 protein: CASSYTIGTGPTF
CDR3 DNA: TGTGCCAGCAGTTACACTATTGGGACAGGACCAACCTTC
clone size: -
D gene: TRBD1
J gene: TRBJ1-2
V gene: TRBV6-6

CDR3 protein: CASSPGTGDNEQFF
CDR3 DNA: TGTGCCAGCTCCCCCGGGACAGGGGACAATGAGCAGTTCTTC
clone size: -
D gene: TRBD1
J gene: TRBJ2-1
V gene: TRBV18

CDR3 protein: CASAGVDTDTQYF
CDR3 DNA: TGTGCTAGTGCGGGGGTGGACACAGATACGCAGTATTTT
clone size: -
D gene: -
J gene: TRBJ2-3
V gene: TRBV12-5

CDR3 protein: CASSPTGTGNYGYPF
CDR3 DNA: TGTGCCAGCAGTCCCACCGGGACAGGGAACTATGGCTACCCCTTC
clone size: -
D gene: TRBD1
J gene: TRBJ1-2
V gene: TRBV27

CDR3 protein: CASSRGAGTPADEQYF
CDR3 DNA: TGTGCCAGCAGCCGGGGCGCGGGGACCCCCGCTGACGAGCAGTACTTC
clone size: -
D gene: -
J gene: TRBJ2-7
V gene: TRBV7-9

CDR3 protein: CASSYSGTGDQPQHF
CDR3 DNA: TGTGCCAGCAGTTACTCGGGGACAGGGGATCAGCCCCAGCATTTT
clone size: -
D gene: TRBD1
J gene: TRBJ1-5
V gene: TRBV6-5

CDR3 protein: CAIRSRDRVDSPLHF
CDR3 DNA: TGTGCCATCAGGAGCCGGGACAGGGTGGATTCACCCCTCCACTTT
clone size: -
D gene: TRBD1
J gene: TRBJ1-6
V gene: TRBV10-3